This T cell receptor beta chain was captured in a study of blood T cell repertoires in COVID-19. Across the study: COVID-19 samples, acute and convalescent, were from the United States, Italy and Spain. T cells, B-cell-depleted T cells, or PBMCs supplied cDNA or gDNA.

Authors' processing steps: Amplification of reference gene primers provided the estimated nucleated cell counts. Method: immunoSEQ multiplex PCR; TCRdb's copy keeps in-frame clones and lacks some. That table furnishes V, J and clone size, whereas the DNA furnished D and trimming. The sample yields a few hundred thousand clones, over 80% seen once. The sequenced material came from peripheral blood. This sequence was found in a man between 60 and 70 years old who had recovered from COVID-19.

This CDR3 is CSLGTNEQYF. The DNA of the CDR3 is TGCAGCCTAGGAACGAACGAGCAGTACTTC. The rearrangement joins TRBV20-1 to TRBJ2-7; D unclear. Germline CDR1 is DFQATT and CDR2 is SNEGSKA (reference sequence). The CDR3 has 10 amino acids.